This record concerns one T cell receptor (beta chain) sequence. With 4 bases clipped from V and 8 bases from J, the junction kept 3 bases outside the gene matches. The CDR3 runs to 12 residues. CDR1 is SGHDT and CDR2 is YYEEEE in the germline V gene. Measured with immunoSEQ multiplex PCR; TCRdb has only the in-frame clones, and not every one. The data show about 45,000 clones, 70% seen once. The data stem from a study of control samples from healthy donors and cancer patients. Sequences were obtained from formalin-fixed, paraffin-embedded tissue. This chain uses TRBV5-6 with TRBJ2-1, with 7 bases aligning to TRBD1. The receptor comes from a male donor with melanoma. CDR3 in amino acids: CASSLDRDEQFF. In DNA, the CDR3 is TGTGCCAGCAGCCTCGACAGGGATGAGCAGTTCTTC.